The 28 T cell receptor beta chains presented below share a single source sample, sequenced in a study of beta chain features in type 1 diabetes. The isolated RNA, all of it, was reverse transcribed, so expressed TCRB transcripts were what got sequenced. This table comes from immunoSEQ multiplex PCR, and its TCRdb copy is limited to in-frame clones, with some not included. This table has 310,000 or so clones, roughly 9.6% appearing once. The sample was naive CD4+ T cells from blood. The receptors here all came from a woman in her 30s in good health.

The CDR3 spells CASSLWPPIAGTYNEQFF. The DNA of the CDR3 is TGTGCCAGCAGTTTATGGCCCCCGATAGCGGGAACCTACAATGAGCAGTTCTTC. V gene TRBV28 combines with J gene TRBJ2-1, with 8 positions matching TRBD2. CDR1 is MDHEN and CDR2 is SYDVKM in the germline V gene. The trim removed 0 bases at V and 2 bases at J, leaving 9 bases unmatched. This CDR3 is 18 amino acids long.

This chain joins TRBV28 and TRBJ2-4; a weak D match, TRBD2 (5 bases). This CDR3 is built from 12 residues. From germline, CDR1 is MDHEN and CDR2 SYDVKM. Trimming took off 5 bases at V and 8 bases at J, with 10 bases between the two ends. CDR3 amino acids: CASSTGSDIQYF. DNA of the CDR3: TGTGCCAGCAGTACGGGGTCGGACATTCAGTACTTC.

This clone appeared a few times. This sequence joins TRBV6-6 and TRBJ1-5, with TRBD1 as a possible D gene (6 bases). Deletions cut 8 bases from V and 0 bases from J, with 17 bases between. Germline-derived CDR1 and CDR2 are MNHNY and SVGAGI (reference sequence). CDR3 length: 16 amino acids. The CDR3 is CASGSIDRSSNQPQHF. Here the CDR3 DNA reads TGTGCCAGCGGAAGCATCGACAGGAGTAGCAATCAGCCCCAGCATTTT.

This clone occurred a few times. V is TRBV29-1 and J is TRBJ2-7, with D perhaps TRBD2 (6 bases). CDR1 and CDR2 from the germline V gene are SQVTM and ANQGSEA. Trimming pared 1 base from V and 2 bases from J, leaving 15 bases between. CDR3 length: 15 amino acids. CDR3 loop: CSVEVGDWTPYEQYF. The DNA for the CDR3 is TGCAGCGTTGAAGTTGGGGACTGGACCCCCTACGAGCAGTACTTC.

The chain employs TRBV18 and TRBJ2-1; D unclear. Germline CDR1 and CDR2: KGHSH and LQKENI. The CDR3 has 12 residues. The V end was cut by 3 bases, the J end by 7 bases, with 7 bases between. The CDR3 sequence is CASSPRSNEQFF. CDR3 DNA sequence: TGTGCCAGCTCACCGAGGTCTAATGAGCAGTTCTTC.

The V and J genes are TRBV11-1 and TRBJ2-5, with a possible D match to TRBD1 (6 bases). The V end lost 6 bases, the J end lost 1 base, and 15 bases lay between the germline ends. The CDR3 runs to 15 residues. Germline V lookup: CDR1 SGHAT, CDR2 FQDESV (reference sequence). CDR3 loop: CASRVEGTIQETQYF. The CDR3 bases are TGTGCCAGCAGGGTAGAGGGGACAATCCAAGAGACCCAGTACTTC.

The V call is TRBV6-1, the J call TRBJ1-2, with TRBD1 as a possible D gene (6 bases). CDR3 length: 14 residues. CDR1 is MNHNS, CDR2 SASEGT, per germline. Trimming stripped 1 base from V and 4 bases from J, with 10 bases between. CDR3 in amino acids: CASSEGGRGYGYTF. In nucleotides, the CDR3 is TGTGCCAGCAGTGAAGGGGGGCGCGGCTATGGCTACACCTTC.

V gene TRBV18 combines with J gene TRBJ2-7; 9 bases are shared with TRBD2. After removal of 3 bases from V and 2 bases from J, the junction contained 11 bases not matched to a gene. Germline loops: CDR1 KGHSH, CDR2 LQKENI. The CDR3 sequence is 17 residues long. DNA of the CDR3: TGTGCCAGCTCACCCCAACAGGGACTAGCCGACACCTACGAGCAGTACTTC. It yields the protein CASSPQQGLADTYEQYF. The whole variable domain, remainder taken from reference TRBV18 and TRBJ2-7, is NAGVMQNPRHLVRRRGQEARLRCSPMKGHSHVYWYRQLPEEGLKFMVYLQKENIIDESGMPKERFSAEFPKEGPSILRIQQVVRGDSAAYFCASSPQQGLADTYEQYFGPGTRLTVT.

This clone has only a few counts. The chain recombines TRBV19 with TRBJ1-5; D remains ambiguous. This CDR3 comprises 14 residues. Germline V lookup: CDR1 LNHDA, CDR2 SQIVND (reference sequence). The V end was cut by 6 bases, the J end by 0 bases, with 9 bases between. CDR3: CASSFLTSNQPQHF. The CDR3, as DNA: TGTGCCAGTAGCTTCCTAACTAGCAATCAGCCCCAGCATTTT. The complete variable domain, with remaining parts taken from reference TRBV19 and TRBJ1-5, reads DGGITQSPKYLFRKEGQNVTLSCEQNLNHDAMYWYRQDPGQGLRLIYYSQIVNDFQKGDIAEGYSVSREKKESFPLTVTSAQKNPTAFYLCASSFLTSNQPQHFGDGTRLSIL.

CDR3 sequence: CASSDGLAGGGNEQFF. CDR3 DNA: TGCGCCAGCAGCGACGGACTAGCGGGAGGTGGTAATGAGCAGTTCTTC. The genes are TRBV5-1 and TRBJ2-1, with 14 bases matching TRBD2. Germline V gene lookup returns CDR1 SGHRS and CDR2 YFSETQ. The length of the CDR3 is 16 residues. The junction had 7 bases not matched to a gene; V was cut back by 4 bases and J by 7 bases.

This clone has just a few counts. This chain links TRBV7-3 with TRBJ2-2; no firm D call. Trimming shortened V by 2 bases and J by 1 base, and 5 bases separated the two germline ends. Germline-derived CDR1 and CDR2 are SGHTA and FQGTGA. There are 14 residues in the CDR3. The CDR3 spells CASSLRQNTGELFF. In DNA, the CDR3 is TGTGCCAGCAGCTTACGACAGAACACCGGGGAGCTGTTTTTT.

This clone was detected a few times. The gene calls are TRBV7-9 and TRBJ2-7, with 9 bases aligning to TRBD1. Per the germline V gene, CDR1 is SEHNR and CDR2 is FQNEAQ (reference sequence). CDR3 length: 16 amino acids. J gave up 0 bases and V 2 bases, and 5 bases lay outside the gene matches. The CDR3 bases are TGTGCCAGCAGCTTACAGGGGACAGGGAGCTCCTACGAGCAGTACTTC. Translating it yields CASSLQGTGSSYEQYF. Complete variable domain (other parts from reference TRBV7-9 and TRBJ2-7): DTGVSQNPRHKITKRGQNVTFRCDPISEHNRLYWYRQTLGQGPEFLTYFQNEAQLEKSRLLSDRFSAERPKGSFSTLEIQRTEQGDSAMYLCASSLQGTGSSYEQYFGPGTRLTVT.

This chain uses TRBV18 with TRBJ1-5; D perhaps matches TRBD1 (6 bases). This CDR3 is built from 14 residues. Trimming shortened V by 4 bases and J by 5 bases, and 12 bases separated the two germline ends. The germline CDR1 and CDR2 sequences are KGHSH and LQKENI. DNA of the CDR3: TGTGCCAGCTCACTACAGGGATCGGATCAGCCCCAGCATTTT. This encodes CASSLQGSDQPQHF.

V gene TRBV28 combines with J gene TRBJ1-1; 8 positions match TRBD1. Germline V lookup: CDR1 MDHEN, CDR2 SYDVKM. J was trimmed by 4 bases and V by 4 bases; bases with no gene match: 8. The CDR3 sequence is 15 residues long. The CDR3: CASSSATGGSTEAFF. CDR3 DNA sequence: TGTGCCAGCAGTTCAGCCACAGGGGGTAGCACTGAAGCTTTCTTT.

The chain's CDR3 is CASSQEGGPGANVLTF. In nucleotides, the CDR3 is TGCGCCAGCAGCCAAGAGGGAGGGCCCGGGGCCAACGTCCTGACTTTC. This sequence joins TRBV4-3 and TRBJ2-6, with 7 bases that match TRBD2. With V trimmed by 0 bases and J by 4 bases, 3 bases remained unmatched. The CDR3 is 16 amino acids. Germline loops: CDR1 LGHNA, CDR2 YSLEER.

V usage is TRBV6-6 and J usage is TRBJ1-2; perhaps TRBD1 as D (6 bases). CDR1 is MNHNY, CDR2 SVGAGI, per germline (reference sequence). This CDR3 is built from 13 residues. V was pared by 7 bases and J by 2 bases, with 11 bases between. CDR3 protein: CASTTTGNYGYTF. CDR3 nucleotides: TGTGCCAGCACCACTACAGGGAACTATGGCTACACCTTC.

This chain links TRBV4-2 with TRBJ2-7, with 12 positions matching TRBD2. The CDR3 extends over 18 amino acids. With 1 base clipped from V and 5 bases from J, the junction kept 12 bases outside the gene matches. Germline-derived CDR1 and CDR2 are LGHNA and YNFKEQ. In DNA, the CDR3 is TGTGCCAGCAGCCAAGTGGCGTCTAGCGGGAGGGCCGGCGACGAGCAGTACTTC. Its translation: CASSQVASSGRAGDEQYF.

The V call is TRBV7-2, the J call TRBJ2-7, with TRBD1 matching 8 bases. V shed 5 bases, J shed 3 bases, and the junction held 6 bases outside the gene matches. The CDR3 contains 14 residues. Looked up from germline, CDR1 is SGHTA and CDR2 is FQGNSA. Written as DNA, the CDR3 is TGTGCCAGCAGCCTATCGGGACAGGTCTACGAGCAGTACTTC. Its protein is CASSLSGQVYEQYF.

This clone was detected a few times. This chain links TRBV7-2 with TRBJ2-7, with D uncertain. V was pared by 5 bases and J by 3 bases, with 8 bases between. Germline V gene sequence: CDR1 SGHTA, CDR2 FQGNSA. The CDR3 contains 12 residues. CDR3 sequence reads: CASSPHRYEQYF. CDR3 coding DNA: TGTGCCAGCAGCCCACATCGCTACGAGCAGTACTTC.

This clone was detected a few times. The chain carries TRBV30 and TRBJ1-1, with 8 positions matching TRBD1. Germline-derived CDR1 and CDR2 are GTSNPN and SVGIG (reference sequence). This CDR3 is built from 14 residues. The ends lost 1 base at V and 5 bases at J; junction bases unmatched: 6. The CDR3 DNA sequence: TGTGCCTGGAGTGACTTTCGGACAGGGACTGAAGCTTTCTTT. Its translation: CAWSDFRTGTEAFF. Looking up the rest from reference TRBV30 and TRBJ1-1 gives the full variable domain: SQTIHQWPATLVQPVGSPLSLECTVEGTSNPNLYWYRQAAGRGLQLLFYSVGIGQISSEVPQNLSASRPQDRQFILSSKKLLLSDSGFYLCAWSDFRTGTEAFFGQGTRLTVV.

This clone showed up just a few times. V and J are TRBV4-1 and TRBJ2-1; 7 bases fit TRBD2. With V trimmed by 0 bases and J by 3 bases, 5 bases remained unmatched. Germline CDR1 and CDR2: MGHRA and YSYEKL. This CDR3 region has 16 residues. DNA of the CDR3: TGCGCCAGCAGCCAAGATGAAACGGGAGGCTACAATGAGCAGTTCTTC. Its protein is CASSQDETGGYNEQFF.

V usage is TRBV23-1 and J usage is TRBJ2-2; TRBD1 matches 10 bases. TRBV23-1 is treated as an ORF (open reading frame) with a function not yet certain. The trim removed 2 bases at V and 6 bases at J, leaving 9 bases unmatched. This CDR3 has 17 amino acids. The CDR3 DNA is TGCGCCAGCAGTCAAAAGACAGGGGGCGCTGGTTCCGGGGAGCTGTTTTTT. Translated, it gives CASSQKTGGAGSGELFF.

The chain combines TRBV7-6 with TRBJ2-1; 10 bases are shared with TRBD2. This CDR3 has 16 amino acids. Looked up from germline, CDR1 is SGHVS and CDR2 is FNYEAQ. J gave up 7 bases and V 0 bases, and 6 bases lay outside the gene matches. CDR3 nucleotides: TGTGCCAGCAGCTTAGCGGGGGCTAGCGGGAGTAATGAGCAGTTCTTC. The encoded protein is CASSLAGASGSNEQFF.

This chain connects TRBV27 to TRBJ1-5; D is unresolved. Trimming cost V 6 bases and J 0 bases, with 6 bases left between them. The CDR3 is made up of 13 amino acids. CDR1 MNHEY and CDR2 SMNVEV come from the germline V gene (reference sequence). The CDR3 coding sequence is TGTGCCAGCAGGGCATATAGCAATCAGCCCCAGCATTTT. As protein: CASRAYSNQPQHF.

In nucleotides, the CDR3 is TGTGCCAGCTCACTGGACAGGAAGAACACTGAAGCTTTCTTT. Its protein product is CASSLDRKNTEAFF. The rearrangement uses TRBV18 and TRBJ1-1; 7 bases are a match to TRBD1. Losses at the gene ends were 4 bases for V and 1 base for J; bases not matched to a gene: 3. Germline assignment: CDR1 KGHSH and CDR2 LQKENI. CDR3 length: 14 residues.

The chain recombines TRBV4-3 with TRBJ2-1; possible D gene TRBD2, 6 bases. This CDR3 spans 21 amino acids. The V end was cut by 0 bases, the J end by 4 bases, with 28 bases between. Per germline, CDR1 LGHNA and CDR2 YSLEER. The DNA for the CDR3 is TGCGCCAGCAGCCAAGATCGCAGACGGGACTCCCAACCTCCTTCATACAATGAGCAGTTCTTC. This gives the protein CASSQDRRRDSQPPSYNEQFF.

This clone showed up just a few times. V gene TRBV6-5 combines with J gene TRBJ2-7, with 7 bases lining up with TRBD1. The CDR3 covers 14 residues. Germline loops: CDR1 MNHEY, CDR2 SVGAGI. The V segment lost 5 bases and the J segment 3 bases; nucleotides outside the gene matches: 7. The CDR3 nucleotides are TGTGCCAGCAGTGAAACTGACAGGGACTACGAGCAGTACTTC. As protein: CASSETDRDYEQYF.

J is TRBJ1-2 and V is TRBV7-2; a weak D match, TRBD1 (5 bases). The CDR3 length is 14 residues. The V end lost 5 bases, the J end lost 3 bases, and 13 bases lay between the germline ends. Germline CDR1 SGHTA, CDR2 FQGNSA. As DNA, the CDR3 is TGTGCCAGCAGCATTCACCCGGGGGACTATGGCTACACCTTC. Translated, it gives CASSIHPGDYGYTF.